Presented here are 6 T cell receptor beta chains from one specimen sequenced in a study of T cell responses to AZD1222 COVID-19 vaccine. This table comes from immunoSEQ multiplex PCR, and its TCRdb copy is limited to in-frame clones, with some not included. This table holds 150,000 to 180,000 clones, roughly nine tenths found once. Sequencing used peripheral blood, obtained after recovery from COVID-19. These receptors all stem from an adult who had recovered from COVID-19.

The V call is TRBV2, the J call TRBJ2-3; weak D call: TRBD2 (6 bases). This CDR3 region has 15 residues. Germline assignment: CDR1 SNHLY and CDR2 FYNNEI. Trimming removed 4 bases from V and 0 bases from J, with 11 bases in between. CDR3 bases: TGTGCCAGCAGTGGGGAGGTCCCAAGCACAGATACGCAGTATTTT. Translated: CASSGEVPSTDTQYF. The complete variable domain, with remaining parts taken from reference TRBV2 and TRBJ2-3, reads EPEVTQTPSHQVTQMGQEVILRCVPISNHLYFYWYRQILGQKVEFLVSFYNNEISEKSEIFDDQFSVERPDGSNFTLKIRSTKLEDSAMYFCASSGEVPSTDTQYFGPGTRLTVL.

V is TRBV6-5 and J is TRBJ2-7, with D perhaps TRBD1 (6 bases). The CDR3 is 11 amino acids. V was pared by 8 bases and J by 4 bases, with 9 bases between. CDR1 MNHEY and CDR2 SVGAGI come from the germline V gene. The CDR3 DNA is TGTGCCAGCGTCACAGGGTACGAGCAGTACTTC. Protein sequence: CASVTGYEQYF.

The rearrangement uses TRBV9 and TRBJ2-1; 11 nucleotides align to TRBD2. The CDR3 consists of 20 residues. CDR1 is SGDLS and CDR2 is YYNGEE in the germline V gene. The V segment lost 2 bases and the J segment 7 bases; nucleotides outside the gene matches: 20. CDR3: CASSVAPGIAGGRESNEQFF. The DNA for the CDR3 is TGTGCCAGCAGCGTCGCCCCGGGGATAGCGGGAGGGCGGGAGTCGAATGAGCAGTTCTTC.

This chain joins TRBV6-2 or TRBV6-3 and TRBJ2-7; D not resolved. Between the trimmed V and J ends, which lost 6 bases and 2 bases, there was a span of 14 bases. The germline V gene encodes CDR1 MNHEY and CDR2 SVGEGT. This CDR3 has 14 residues. The CDR3 bases are TGTGCCAGCAGCGACCCAGACTTGCCCTACGAGCAGTACTTC. It encodes CASSDPDLPYEQYF.

This chain uses TRBV10-3 with TRBJ2-3, with D perhaps TRBD2 (6 bases). CDR3 length: 15 residues. Germline CDR1 and CDR2: ENHRY and SYGVKD. Trimming took off 6 bases at V and 2 bases at J, with 15 bases between the two ends. DNA for the CDR3: TGTGCCATCAGGGGCCTGGGGGGACTCACAGATACGCAGTATTTT. Translation: CAIRGLGGLTDTQYF.

This clone has just a few counts. The V and J genes are TRBV10-2 and TRBJ1-2; maybe TRBD1 (6 bases). This CDR3 is 18 amino acids long. V was shortened by 1 base and J by 6 bases, with 24 bases between the two germline ends. Germline V CDR1 and CDR2: WSHSY, SAAADI. CDR3 residues: CASSELQFGRGVWNGYTF. CDR3 coding DNA: TGCGCCAGCAGTGAGTTGCAGTTCGGCAGGGGAGTTTGGAATGGCTACACCTTC.